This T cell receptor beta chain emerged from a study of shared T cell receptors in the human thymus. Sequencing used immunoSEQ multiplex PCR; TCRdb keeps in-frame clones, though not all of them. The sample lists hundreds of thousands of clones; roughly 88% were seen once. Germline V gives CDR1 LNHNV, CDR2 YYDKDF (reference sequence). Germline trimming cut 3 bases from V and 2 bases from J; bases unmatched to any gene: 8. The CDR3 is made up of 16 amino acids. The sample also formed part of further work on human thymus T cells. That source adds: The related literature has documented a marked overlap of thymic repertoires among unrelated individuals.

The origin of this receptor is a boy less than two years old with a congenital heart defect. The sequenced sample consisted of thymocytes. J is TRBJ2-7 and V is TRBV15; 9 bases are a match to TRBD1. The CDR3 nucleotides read TGTGCCACCAGCAGGGCCTCGGGACAGGGAACCTACGAGCAGTACTTC. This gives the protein CATSRASGQGTYEQYF.